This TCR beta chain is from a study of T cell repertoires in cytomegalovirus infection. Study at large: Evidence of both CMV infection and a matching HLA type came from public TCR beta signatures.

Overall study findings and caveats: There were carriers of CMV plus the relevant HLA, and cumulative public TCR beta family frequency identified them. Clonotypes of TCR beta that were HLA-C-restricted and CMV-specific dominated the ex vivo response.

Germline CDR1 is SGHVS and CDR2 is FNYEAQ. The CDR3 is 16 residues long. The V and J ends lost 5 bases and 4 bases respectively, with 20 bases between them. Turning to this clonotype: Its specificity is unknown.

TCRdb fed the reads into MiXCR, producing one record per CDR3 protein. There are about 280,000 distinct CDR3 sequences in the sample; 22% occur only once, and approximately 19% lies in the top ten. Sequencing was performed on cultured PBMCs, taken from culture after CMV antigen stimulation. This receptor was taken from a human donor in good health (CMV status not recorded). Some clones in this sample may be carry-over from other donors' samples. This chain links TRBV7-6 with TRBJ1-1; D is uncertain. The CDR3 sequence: CASSENGPVRGTEAFF. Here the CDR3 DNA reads TGTGCCAGCAGCGAAAATGGTCCGGTTCGGGGCACTGAAGCTTTCTTT.